The 21 T cell receptor beta chains in this list originate from one sample, sequenced in a study of blood T cells in healthy people across ages. It was with a sample-barcoded 5' primer and a J-beta primer mix that a second PCR of roughly 7 to 12 cycles was run. TCRdb analysed the 5' RACE reads with MiXCR anew, one entry per CDR3 protein. The profile covers 1.5 million to 2 million distinct CDR3 sequences, with 28% appearing a single time and about 7.7% taken by the ten largest. The sequencing input was blood. The receptors originated from a woman aged 30 to 39 in good health.

At least ten counts were recorded for this clonotype. V gene TRBV5-1 combines with J gene TRBJ2-7, with D tentatively TRBD1 (6 bases). Germline V gene sequence: CDR1 SGHRS, CDR2 YFSETQ. With 5 bases removed from V and 2 bases from J, the gap between germline ends came to 14 bases. The CDR3 runs 14 residues. CDR3 coding DNA: TGCGCCAGCAGTAACACGGGACAAGCCTACGAGCAGTACTTC. This codes for CASSNTGQAYEQYF. The variable domain in full, with the rest retrieved from reference TRBV5-1 and TRBJ2-7, is KAGVTQTPRYLIKTRGQQVTLSCSPISGHRSVSWYQQTPGQGLQFLFEYFSETQRNKGNFPGRFSGRQFSNSRSEMNVSTLELGDSALYLCASSNTGQAYEQYFGPGTRLTVT.

J is TRBJ2-1 and V is TRBV7-2; weak D call: TRBD2 (7 bases). CDR1 SGHTA and CDR2 FQGNSA come from the germline V gene. This CDR3 has 18 amino acids. V gave up 2 bases and J gave up 7 bases, with 24 bases separating them. CDR3 nucleotides: TGTGCCAGCAGCTTAAGGGGGGGACGAGCGGAGGCGGGGAATGAGCAGTTCTTC. Protein sequence: CASSLRGGRAEAGNEQFF.

This clonotype was counted at least ten times. V is TRBV20-1 and J is TRBJ2-1, with TRBD2 matching over 11 bases. V lost 6 bases to trimming and J lost 9 bases; unmatched junction nucleotides: 13. The CDR3 runs to 15 residues. Germline V gene sequence: CDR1 DFQATT, CDR2 SNEGSKA (reference sequence). The CDR3 coding sequence is TGCAGTGCACCCACTAGCGGGGGCGTTGGGAGTGAGCAGTTCTTC. It translates to CSAPTSGGVGSEQFF.

Of note for this clonotype: Mismatch with germline at one junction end may stem from a read error. V and J are TRBV5-1 and TRBJ2-7, with D possibly being TRBD2 (5 bases). The CDR3 extends over 14 amino acids. Germline V lookup: CDR1 SGHRS, CDR2 YFSETQ. This CDR3 is CASSLEADSCEQYF. The CDR3 nucleotides read TGCGCCAGCAGCTTGGAAGCGGATTCCTGCGAGCAGTACTTC.

This clonotype was found a few times. The chain combines TRBV28 with TRBJ1-5; no clear D gene. V was pared by 4 bases and J by 3 bases, with 10 bases between. Germline loops: CDR1 MDHEN, CDR2 SYDVKM. The CDR3 is 14 amino acids. CDR3 nucleotide sequence: TGTGCCAGCAGTTCCCATCGGCTCAATCAGCCCCAGCATTTT. Its protein product is CASSSHRLNQPQHF.

The J gene is TRBJ2-7, the V gene TRBV30, with 9 nucleotides matching TRBD1. The CDR3 is 13 amino acids. Germline trimming cut 5 bases from V and 6 bases from J; bases unmatched to any gene: 8. Germline CDR1 GTSNPN, CDR2 SVGIG (reference sequence). This CDR3 reads CAWGATGGSEQYF. The CDR3 nucleotides are TGTGCCTGGGGGGCGACAGGGGGAAGCGAGCAGTACTTC.

A single count supports this clonotype. The chain links TRBV20-1 to TRBJ2-5; 7 bases line up with TRBD2. J was trimmed by 11 bases and V by 0 bases; bases with no gene match: 12. This CDR3 has 14 residues. Looked up from germline, CDR1 is DFQATT and CDR2 is SNEGSKA (reference sequence). The CDR3 region has the DNA TGCAGTGCTAGAGACGGTAGGGCGGGGGAAGAGCAGTACTTC. This gives the protein CSARDGRAGEEQYF.

There are a few counts of this clonotype. The chain recombines TRBV28 with TRBJ2-7, with TRBD2 as a possible D gene (5 bases). This CDR3 comprises 14 residues. Trimming took 6 bases from V and 5 from J, leaving 17 bases between them. Germline CDR1 and CDR2: MDHEN and SYDVKM. The CDR3 region is CASRLYGEFHEQYF. In DNA, the CDR3 is TGTGCCAGCAGACTCTACGGGGAGTTCCACGAGCAGTACTTC. Supplemented by reference TRBV28 and TRBJ2-7, the full variable domain reads DVKVTQSSRYLVKRTGEKVFLECVQDMDHENMFWYRQDPGLGLRLIYFSYDVKMKEKGDIPEGYSVSREKKERFSLILESASTNQTSMYLCASRLYGEFHEQYFGPGTRLTVT.

This clonotype has only one observation. J is TRBJ2-3 and V is TRBV7-2, with TRBD2 identical over 15 bases. V lost 4 bases and J lost 6; bases outside the gene matches: 2. The CDR3 consists of 15 residues. Germline values: CDR1 SGHTA, CDR2 FQGNSA. The CDR3 is CASSCGLAGGDTQYF. The CDR3 DNA is TGTGCCAGCAGCTGTGGACTAGCGGGAGGGGATACGCAGTATTTT.

V usage is TRBV14 and J usage is TRBJ2-7, with 13 bases lining up with TRBD2. Germline V gives CDR1 SGHDN, CDR2 FVKESK. Trimming at V came to 4 bases and at J to 0 bases, leaving 9 bases not matched to a gene. The CDR3 is made up of 18 amino acids. This chain's CDR3 is CASSPRRLAGGYSYEQYF. CDR3 DNA sequence: TGTGCCAGCAGCCCCAGAAGACTAGCGGGGGGTTACTCCTACGAGCAGTACTTC.

The table lists this clonotype with a few counts. This chain links TRBV20-1 with TRBJ2-3; weak D call: TRBD2 (5 bases). In germline, CDR1 is DFQATT, CDR2 SNEGSKA (reference sequence). V lost 6 bases to trimming and J lost 2 bases, with 12 bases between them. The CDR3 extends over 13 amino acids. The CDR3 nucleotides read TGCAGTGCCCCAGCGGATACCACAGATACGCAGTATTTT. This encodes CSAPADTTDTQYF.

The chain carries TRBV20-1 and TRBJ2-5, with 10 bases aligning to TRBD2. This CDR3 contains 17 residues. The V gene's germline CDR1 is DFQATT and CDR2 SNEGSKA (reference sequence). DNA for the CDR3: TGCAGCCCTGCGGGGTTAAGACTAGCGGGTTCGCAAGAGACCCAGTACTTC. It is translated as CSPAGLRLAGSQETQYF.

This clonotype was counted between two and nine times. The J gene is TRBJ1-4, the V gene TRBV12-3 or TRBV12-4, with unresolved D. CDR3 length: 13 amino acids. V lost 3 bases and J 8 bases, leaving 10 bases between the germline ends. Here the CDR3 DNA reads TGTGCCAGCAGTTTTCCCCCGGAGGAAAAACTGTTTTTT. Its protein product is CASSFPPEEKLFF.

The chain combines TRBV13 with TRBJ2-1; D not resolved. Trimming pared 4 bases from V and 10 bases from J, leaving 11 bases between. The CDR3 loop spans 12 amino acids. In germline, CDR1 is PRHDT, CDR2 FYEKMQ (reference sequence). The CDR3 DNA reads as TGTGCCAGCAGCTCCCCAAGGCGGGAGCAGTTCTTC. Translating gives CASSSPRREQFF.

This clonotype was recorded a few times. The V and J genes are TRBV10-3 and TRBJ2-7; 9 nucleotides match TRBD2. The germline V gene has CDR1 ENHRY and CDR2 SYGVKD. Trimming took 2 bases from V and 4 from J; bases not matched to a gene: 3. The CDR3 sequence is 14 residues long. The CDR3 spells CAISERTSGYEQYF. CDR3 nucleotide sequence: TGTGCCATCAGTGAGCGAACTAGCGGGTACGAGCAGTACTTC.

V is TRBV6-1 and J is TRBJ2-1, with 12 bases matching TRBD2. The CDR3 length is 20 residues. CDR1 MNHNS and CDR2 SASEGT come from the germline V gene. The V and J ends lost 7 bases and 2 bases, in that order; junction bases with no gene match: 18. The CDR3 protein is CASTHNTGLAGGVPYNEQFF. DNA for the CDR3: TGTGCCAGCACTCATAATACGGGTCTAGCGGGGGGGGTACCCTACAATGAGCAGTTCTTC.

The chain uses TRBV18 and TRBJ2-5; 8 positions match TRBD1. The CDR3 has 15 amino acids. V lost 1 base, J lost 9 bases, and 10 bases stayed unmatched. The germline V gene encodes CDR1 KGHSH and CDR2 LQKENI. The CDR3 DNA sequence: TGTGCCAGCTCACCACGATCCTCAGGGGGCGAGGCCCAGTACTTC. Its translation is CASSPRSSGGEAQYF.

This clonotype was seen many times. This chain connects TRBV7-2 to TRBJ2-4, with TRBD2 matching 9 bases. Germline CDR1 SGHTA, CDR2 FQGNSA. With 5 bases clipped from V and 8 bases from J, the junction kept 4 bases outside the gene matches. The CDR3 spans 13 residues. CDR3 nucleotides: TGTGCCAGCAGCCGCGGGAGGGAGGACATTCAGTACTTC. Translated, it gives CASSRGREDIQYF.

This clonotype has a handful of counts. CDR3 sequence: CASAGPTGETQYF. The CDR3 DNA reads as TGTGCCAGCGCAGGACCCACGGGGGAGACCCAGTACTTC. This chain connects TRBV7-8 to TRBJ2-7; perhaps TRBD2 as D (5 bases). The J call may be wrong; the DNA end is better matched by TRBJ2-5. This CDR3 has 13 residues. The germline V gene encodes CDR1 SGHVS and CDR2 FQNEAQ.

The table lists this clonotype with many counts. The chain uses TRBV29-1 and TRBJ1-4, with 7 nucleotides matching TRBD1. Germline values: CDR1 SQVTM, CDR2 ANQGSEA. The V gene end was trimmed by 6 bases and the J gene end by 7 bases; junction bases not matched to a gene: 5. The CDR3 loop spans 12 amino acids. The CDR3 protein is CSVGQSFEKLFF. In DNA form, the CDR3 reads TGCAGCGTGGGACAGAGCTTTGAAAAACTGTTTTTT.

Comment on this clonotype: A much larger clonotype is one base distant, so this may be a read error. As the CDR3 is not closed by the conserved phenylalanine or tryptophan, this likely results from a read error. The V call is TRBV7-2, the J call TRBJ2-7; D is unclear. The end of the DNA fits TRBJ2-5 better, so the J call may be wrong. CDR3 size: 15 residues. The germline V gene has CDR1 SGHTA and CDR2 FQGNSA. The CDR3 region is CASSLEGSRQETQYC. The CDR3 coding sequence is TGTGCCAGCAGCTTAGAGGGATCGAGGCAAGAGACCCAGTACTGC.